This TCR beta chain came from a study of shared clonotypes between healthy human individuals (TCRdb year 2020). For the study in its entirety: The cohort comprised a couple of women and a few men aged 18 to 49 years. For each donor, three plates each were used for CD4 naive and CD4 memory, two plates were used for CD8 naive, and one plate was used for CD8 memory. The study deeply sequenced blood TCR repertoires of five healthy adults to estimate repertoire size and the extent of clonotype sharing between individuals. Leukapheresis yielded between about 0.85 and 9 billion PBMCs per donor. Libraries were prepared and TCR repertoires were sequenced by different laboratories using diverse techniques, in order to increase sequencing depth and limit assay-specific biases. The full study reports these points: The genetic and exposure-history diversity represented was limited by the small number of donors. Even with the large sequencing depth, rarefaction of the sorted-subset datasets indicated that sequencing was incomplete. Naive subsets generally had larger estimated clonotype richness than memory subsets. Across a handful of donors, around 5% of naive CD4, 3% to 3.5% of naive CD8, 2.3% of memory CD4, and over 0.35% of memory CD8 clonotypes were shared. Pairwise subsampling led to the expectation that sequencing depth would affect the degree of clonotype sharing among donors. Clonotypes shared by all four sorted-subset donors showed higher generation probabilities than non-shared clonotypes. Sampling was limited to blood, and TCR repertoires in tissue likely differ from TCR repertoires in blood.

Concerning this clone: Its antigen is currently not known. No much larger clone is present one base from it, and per-base qualities are unavailable.

Using the deep immunoSEQ assay, TCR CDR3 regions were amplified from genomic DNA by multiplex PCR. Extracted genomic DNA from each cell subset was distributed evenly across all wells of several immunoSEQ 96-well plates, and each plate was treated as a replicate. For sorted subsets, each replicate PCR was loaded with 200 ng genomic DNA, equivalent to 30,000 or so T cell genomes. The purified libraries were quantified using a Qubit 3.0 fluorometer, sized with a Bioanalyzer 2100, and then quantified again using the KAPA Library Quantification kit. Every immunoSEQ 96-well plate was sequenced on a separate single-read 150-cycle Illumina NextSeq 550 flow cell. On the study's bioinformatics: Because the immunoSEQ output included only junctional sequences and no quality scores, the filtering could not be the same as the filtering used for full-length reads. Sequences were annotated with PyIR, a Python wrapper for IgBLAST v1.9, using IMGT germline references to assign V/J genes and CDR3. Reads were removed for weak V/J assignments (E-value above 1e-6), missing CDR3, stop codons, out-of-frame junctions, or ambiguous translated residues. V3J clonotypes were defined as sequences sharing the same inferred V gene, J gene, and CDR3 amino acid sequence. To compute the percentage overlap between repertoires, the number of shared unique clonotypes was divided by the size of the smaller repertoire. Richness of each repertoire was evaluated using RTK rarefaction, the Chao1 estimator, and Recon v2.1 estimates of unobserved clonotypes. Generation probabilities for all TCRbeta clonotypes obtained by the gDNA method from four donors were computed using OLGA. TCRdb re-hosts the immuneACCESS table, in-frame sequences only. Its copies lack some clones; in the studies checked, an unresolved V gene accounts for under half of them, and the cause for the rest is not known. Clone size and V and J calls were adopted from that table, with D and trimming inferred from the DNA. For this sample there are hundreds of thousands of clones; more than 85% appear just once. Together, the top ten hold around 24% of the sample.

Counted from cysteine to phenylalanine, this CDR3 has 18 amino acids. Only the CDR3 DNA stays, 54 bases, in frame from base 1. Relative to germline, V is missing 2 bases and J is missing 9 bases, with 14 bases of the junction outside any gene match. CDR1 and CDR2, per the germline V gene, are WSHSY and SAAADI. CD8 naive samples were obtained by positive selection for CCR7 among CD45RO-negative cells, yielding a CD45RA+CCR7+ population from which TemRA cells were excluded. The donors were healthy, HIV-negative adults with no recently reported acute infections or vaccinations. Every donor was a Caucasian adult living in Nashville, Tennessee, USA. After blood collection by leukapheresis, PBMCs were isolated using Ficoll-Histopaque density gradient centrifugation and then cryopreserved in the vapor phase of liquid nitrogen. Analytical flow cytometry was used to check the purity and quantity of every magnetically sorted T cell population. Genomic DNA was isolated from each sorted fraction and quantified by UV absorbance on a Nanodrop 2000c.

The origin of this receptor is a man aged 25-40 years in good health. This receptor chain uses TRBV10-2 and TRBJ2-1; TRBD1 aligns with 12 central bases. Sequencing input: naive CD8+ T cells sorted from blood. The cell subset or site tag for this specimen amounts to: CD45RA+CCR7+. CDR3 region: CASSETRVGDRGLGEQFF. The nucleotide sequence reads TGCGCCAGCAGTGAGACCAGAGTTGGGGACAGGGGGCTCGGTGAGCAGTTCTTC.